One sample yielded the 28 T cell receptor beta chains listed below, sequenced in a study of T cells after yellow fever vaccination. Via MiXCR, TCRdb re-called the 5' RACE reads, giving one row per CDR3 protein. Among 200,000 to 300,000 distinct CDR3 sequences listed, about 3.9% were seen once. This sample comprised PBMCs, obtained 15 days after the yellow fever booster vaccination. The receptors shown here come from a man between 18 and 35 years old who received the YFV17D yellow fever vaccine.

At least ten counts were recorded for this clonotype. The J gene is TRBJ1-1, the V gene TRBV27, with no clear D. The V gene's germline CDR1 is MNHEY and CDR2 SMNVEV (reference sequence). The CDR3 is made up of 13 amino acids. Deletions cut 6 bases from V and 7 bases from J, with 15 bases between. CDR3 DNA sequence: TGTGCCAGCAGCCCGCTAGGGCTGAGTGAAGCTTTCTTT. Translating gives CASSPLGLSEAFF.

V is TRBV20-1 and J is TRBJ1-5, with D unclear. The V gene's germline CDR1 is DFQATT and CDR2 SNEGSKA (reference sequence). Deletions cut 0 bases from V and 0 bases from J, with 12 bases between. This CDR3 region has 16 residues. The CDR3 here is CSARDRTGNSNQPQHF. In DNA, the CDR3 is TGCAGTGCTAGAGACAGGACGGGAAATAGCAATCAGCCCCAGCATTTT.

The chain is built from TRBV15 and TRBJ2-3; D is unresolved. The V and J ends lost 3 bases and 0 bases respectively, with 22 bases between them. There are 19 residues in the CDR3. The germline CDR1 and CDR2 sequences are LNHNV and YYDKDF (reference sequence). The chain's CDR3 is CATSSPKALGRRSTDTQYF. DNA for the CDR3: TGTGCCACCAGCAGTCCTAAGGCCCTCGGCAGGCGGAGCACAGATACGCAGTATTTT.

This clonotype was seen at least ten times. The rearrangement joins TRBV7-9 to TRBJ1-1; TRBD1 is a possible D gene (6 bases). The CDR3 extends over 14 amino acids. Trimming shortened V by 8 bases and J by 5 bases, and 18 bases separated the two germline ends. The germline CDR1 and CDR2 sequences are SEHNR and FQNEAQ (reference sequence). CDR3 region: CASSRGAGMTEAFF. The CDR3 DNA reads TGTGCCAGCTCCCGGGGGGCGGGGATGACTGAAGCTTTCTTT.

This clonotype occurred many times. The gene calls are TRBV7-9 and TRBJ1-6; 9 nucleotides align to TRBD1. From germline, CDR1 is SEHNR and CDR2 FQNEAQ (reference sequence). The V segment lost 5 bases and the J segment 10 bases; nucleotides outside the gene matches: 6. This CDR3 has 14 residues. The CDR3 coding sequence is TGTGCCAGCAGCCTCCGGGACAGGGTATCACCCCTCCACTTT. It specifies CASSLRDRVSPLHF.

This clonotype was picked up many times. This chain links TRBV5-1 with TRBJ1-2; D uncertain. Germline V gene sequence: CDR1 SGHRS, CDR2 YFSETQ. This CDR3 region has 13 residues. Between the trimmed V and J ends, which lost 0 bases and 6 bases, there was a span of 9 bases. The CDR3 protein is CASSLAPGNGYTF. CDR3 in DNA: TGCGCCAGCAGCTTGGCGCCCGGAAATGGCTACACCTTC.

This clonotype was seen many times. The V gene is TRBV4-2, the J gene TRBJ1-4; no clear D. Trimming removed 0 bases at V and 5 bases at J, with 13 bases between. CDR1 and CDR2 (germline): LGHNA, YNFKEQ. The CDR3 is 16 residues long. CDR3 region: CASSQDNRAGNEKLFF. In DNA, the CDR3 is TGTGCCAGCAGCCAAGACAACCGGGCGGGGAATGAAAAACTGTTTTTT.

This clonotype has ten or more counts. This sequence joins TRBV28 and TRBJ2-1, with TRBD2 matching over 9 bases. The germline V gene has CDR1 MDHEN and CDR2 SYDVKM. The CDR3 contains 17 residues. V lost 5 bases and J lost 2; bases outside the gene matches: 10. The DNA of the CDR3 is TGTGCCAGCAGTGCGTACCCCGAGCGGGGGGCCTACAATGAGCAGTTCTTC. Its translation is CASSAYPERGAYNEQFF.

The gene calls are TRBV3-1 and TRBJ2-1, with D unclear. Between the trimmed V and J ends, which lost 2 bases and 12 bases, there was a span of 11 bases. The CDR3 has 12 residues. The V gene's germline CDR1 is LGHDT and CDR2 YNNKEL (reference sequence). CDR3 protein: CASSQPSDTQFF. CDR3 nucleotides: TGTGCCAGCAGCCAACCGAGCGACACGCAGTTCTTC.

Many counts were recorded for this clonotype. This sequence joins TRBV7-6 and TRBJ2-5, with 7 bases identical to TRBD1. V shed 7 bases, J shed 2 bases, and the junction held 7 bases outside the gene matches. CDR3 length equals 14 residues. Germline-derived CDR1 and CDR2 are SGHVS and FNYEAQ. CDR3 bases: TGTGCCAGCACCTGGGGACAGCTACAAGAGACCCAGTACTTC. This sequence encodes CASTWGQLQETQYF.

At least ten counts were recorded for this clonotype. V is TRBV5-1 and J is TRBJ2-1; 7 bases line up with TRBD1. V dropped 0 bases and J dropped 6; count of bases not matched to a gene: 15. Germline V gives CDR1 SGHRS, CDR2 YFSETQ. This CDR3 comprises 18 residues. Written as DNA, the CDR3 is TGCGCCAGCAGCTTGGCCGGGATGAAGGGGGCCTCTTCCAATGAGCAGTTCTTC. As protein: CASSLAGMKGASSNEQFF.

This clonotype was found many times. V usage is TRBV5-6 and J usage is TRBJ2-7; 10 nucleotides match TRBD1. J gave up 3 bases and V 4 bases, and 7 bases lay outside the gene matches. Germline lookup yields CDR1 SGHDT and CDR2 YYEEEE. There are 15 residues in the CDR3. The CDR3 protein is CASSRTGQGFYEQYV. The CDR3 region has the DNA TGTGCCAGCAGCCGAACGGGACAGGGGTTCTACGAGCAGTACGTC.

This clonotype was seen ten or more times. This chain connects TRBV6-2 or TRBV6-3 to TRBJ2-2, with D perhaps TRBD2 (5 bases). The germline V gene has CDR1 MNHEY and CDR2 SVGEGT. Trimming pared 4 bases from V and 4 bases from J, leaving 10 bases between. The CDR3 totals 14 residues. CDR3 sequence: CASSSAGSTGELFF. In DNA form, the CDR3 reads TGTGCCAGCAGTTCGGCGGGTAGCACCGGGGAGCTGTTTTTT.

In the case of this clonotype: A much larger clone differs by one base, so this may be a read error. This chain links TRBV11-2 with TRBJ2-3; D not resolved. The CDR3 has 16 residues. The germline gives CDR1 SGHAT, CDR2 FQNNGV. The CDR3 spells CDSSSPLGQRTDTQYF. DNA of the CDR3: TGTGACAGCAGCTCCCCCTTGGGTCAGAGAACAGATACGCAGTATTTT. Full variable domain (rest looked up from reference TRBV11-2 and TRBJ2-3): EAGVAQSPRYKIIEKRQSVAFWCNPISGHATLYWYQQILGQGPKLLIQFQNNGVVDDSQLPKDRFSAERLKGVDSTLKIQPAKLEDSAVYLCDSSSPLGQRTDTQYFGPGTRLTVL.

This clonotype was seen at least ten times. The CDR3 sequence is CASSVAGGEGQPQHF. The CDR3 DNA reads TGTGCCAGCAGCGTAGCTGGAGGGGAGGGTCAGCCCCAGCATTTT. This chain joins TRBV9 and TRBJ1-5; maybe TRBD1 (5 bases). Trimming stripped 0 bases from V and 6 bases from J, with 13 bases between. CDR3 size: 15 residues. Germline CDR1 reads SGDLS; CDR2 reads YYNGEE.

This clonotype was counted ten times or more. The rearrangement uses TRBV29-1 and TRBJ2-1, with 14 bases lining up with TRBD2. The trim removed 7 bases at V and 1 base at J, leaving 6 bases unmatched. The CDR3 has 16 residues. From germline, CDR1 is SQVTM and CDR2 ANQGSEA. The CDR3 DNA follows: TGCAGCGAGACTAGCGGGGGGGCCCTATCCTACAATGAGCAGTTCTTC. It codes for CSETSGGALSYNEQFF.

V is TRBV9 and J is TRBJ1-2; D unclear. The germline V gene has CDR1 SGDLS and CDR2 YYNGEE. CDR3 length equals 12 residues. V was clipped by 3 bases and J by 8 bases, with 11 bases between them. For the CDR3, the DNA is TGTGCCAGCAGCGCCGAACTAGGAGGCTACACCTTC. As protein: CASSAELGGYTF. The full variable domain, with the rest looked up from reference TRBV9 and TRBJ1-2, is DSGVTQTPKHLITATGQRVTLRCSPRSGDLSVYWYQQSLDQGLQFLIQYYNGEERAKGNILERFSAQQFPDLHSELNLSSLELGDSALYFCASSAELGGYTFGSGTRLTVV.

This clonotype was seen many times. The chain couples TRBV7-6 to TRBJ2-7, with D possibly being TRBD1 (5 bases). The V and J ends lost 1 base and 7 bases respectively, with 11 bases between them. The germline V gene encodes CDR1 SGHVS and CDR2 FNYEAQ. There are 13 residues in the CDR3. The CDR3 region is CASSLVGQGEQYF. The CDR3 DNA is TGTGCCAGCAGCTTAGTAGGGCAGGGAGAGCAGTACTTC.

This clonotype was counted ten times or more. In nucleotides, the CDR3 is TGCGCCAGCAGCTTGGTGTGGCAGGGCCCCTACGAGCAGTACTTC. Translation: CASSLVWQGPYEQYF. The chain employs TRBV5-1 and TRBJ2-7, with D tentatively TRBD1 (5 bases). Trimming took 0 bases from V and 2 from J, leaving 12 bases between them. The germline V gene encodes CDR1 SGHRS and CDR2 YFSETQ. This CDR3 has 15 residues.

This clonotype was detected many times. V gene TRBV19 combines with J gene TRBJ1-5; D is unclear. Germline CDR1 reads LNHDA; CDR2 reads SQIVND (reference sequence). Between the trimmed V and J ends, which lost 6 bases and 6 bases, there was a span of 15 bases. There are 14 residues in the CDR3. The CDR3 reads CASSYPGSAQPQHF. The CDR3 region has the DNA TGTGCCAGTAGCTATCCGGGTTCGGCTCAGCCCCAGCATTTT.

This clonotype came up many times. This sequence joins TRBV4-3 and TRBJ2-3; D perhaps matches TRBD1 (6 bases). Germline values: CDR1 LGHNA, CDR2 YSLEER. The V gene lost 1 base and the J gene lost 2 bases, with 10 bases spanning the gap. The length of the CDR3 is 15 residues. This CDR3 reads CASSQGTDNTDTQYF. CDR3 nucleotide sequence: TGCGCCAGCAGCCAAGGGACAGATAACACAGATACGCAGTATTTT.

This clonotype was seen more than once but under ten times. This chain joins TRBV6-2 or TRBV6-3 and TRBJ1-5, with unresolved D. Germline CDR1 and CDR2: MNHEY and SVGEGT. The V gene lost 2 bases and the J gene lost 5 bases, with 13 bases spanning the gap. The CDR3 is made up of 15 amino acids. In DNA, the CDR3 is TGTGCCAGCAGTTACCGCCCAAGGATGGATCAGCCCCAGCATTTT. Protein: CASSYRPRMDQPQHF.

The chain carries TRBV12-5 and TRBJ2-5; perhaps TRBD1 as D (5 bases). Trimming took off 2 bases at V and 3 bases at J, with 22 bases between the two ends. The CDR3 has 18 amino acids. Germline V lookup: CDR1 LGHNT, CDR2 FRNRAP. The CDR3 DNA sequence: TGTGCTAGTGGTTTGACCCCACCCGGACAAGGGATGAAAGAGACCCAGTACTTC. Its protein is CASGLTPPGQGMKETQYF.

This clonotype was picked up many times. V usage is TRBV6-6 and J usage is TRBJ1-2; possibly TRBD1 for D (6 bases). V was pared by 6 bases and J by 8 bases, with 13 bases between. CDR3 length: 12 amino acids. Germline CDR1 is MNHNY and CDR2 is SVGAGI (reference sequence). The CDR3 DNA reads TGTGCCAGCAGGGGGGACACCTGGGGCTACACCTTC. Amino acids: CASRGDTWGYTF.

This clonotype has at least ten counts. The chain employs TRBV5-6 and TRBJ2-1; 9 nucleotides agree with TRBD1. This CDR3 comprises 15 residues. CDR1 SGHDT and CDR2 YYEEEE come from the germline V gene. The V and J ends lost 4 bases and 4 bases, in that order; junction bases with no gene match: 6. CDR3 in amino acids: CASSPTGGLYNEQFF. As DNA, the CDR3 is TGTGCCAGCAGCCCGACAGGGGGATTGTACAATGAGCAGTTCTTC.

Many counts were recorded for this clonotype. The chain couples TRBV20-1 to TRBJ2-1; 15 nucleotides match TRBD2. V lost 5 bases, J lost 2 bases, and 1 base stayed unmatched. This CDR3 region has 15 residues. The germline V gene has CDR1 DFQATT and CDR2 SNEGSKA (reference sequence). Here the CDR3 reads CSAWTSGGAYNEQFF. For the CDR3, the DNA is TGCAGTGCTTGGACTAGCGGGGGGGCCTACAATGAGCAGTTCTTC.

This clonotype showed up many times. The chain links TRBV5-1 to TRBJ1-6, with 7 nucleotides matching TRBD1. V was pared by 4 bases and J by 5 bases, with 3 bases of the junction left unmatched. The CDR3 runs 14 residues. Germline CDR1 SGHRS, CDR2 YFSETQ. The CDR3 DNA follows: TGCGCCAGCAGCGTTACAGGGGATAATTCACCCCTCCACTTT. As protein: CASSVTGDNSPLHF. Full variable domain (missing parts from reference TRBV5-1 and TRBJ1-6): KAGVTQTPRYLIKTRGQQVTLSCSPISGHRSVSWYQQTPGQGLQFLFEYFSETQRNKGNFPGRFSGRQFSNSRSEMNVSTLELGDSALYLCASSVTGDNSPLHFGNGTRLTVT.

This clonotype was observed many times. This chain connects TRBV6-2 or TRBV6-3 to TRBJ2-7; 8 bases match TRBD2. The CDR3 has 15 residues. CDR1 and CDR2 (germline): MNHEY, SVGEGT. V gave up 6 bases and J gave up 3 bases; unmatched junction bases: 10. The CDR3 reads CASRSPERGRYEQYF. The CDR3 nucleotides are TGTGCCAGCAGGTCCCCAGAGCGGGGGCGCTACGAGCAGTACTTC.